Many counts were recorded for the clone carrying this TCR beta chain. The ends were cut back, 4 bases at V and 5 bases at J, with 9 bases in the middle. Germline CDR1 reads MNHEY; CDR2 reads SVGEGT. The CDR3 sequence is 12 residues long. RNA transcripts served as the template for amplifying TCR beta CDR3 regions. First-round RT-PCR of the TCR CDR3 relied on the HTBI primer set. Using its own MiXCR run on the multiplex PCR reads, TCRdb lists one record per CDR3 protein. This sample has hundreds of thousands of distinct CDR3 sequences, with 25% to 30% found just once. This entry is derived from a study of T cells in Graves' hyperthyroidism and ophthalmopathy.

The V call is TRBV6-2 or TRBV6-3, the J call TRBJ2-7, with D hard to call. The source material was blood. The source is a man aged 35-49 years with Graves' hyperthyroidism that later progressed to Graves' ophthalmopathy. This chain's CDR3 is CASSSPRHEQYF. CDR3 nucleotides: TGTGCCAGCAGTTCCCCTCGCCACGAGCAGTACTTC.